This TCR beta chain is from a study of OX40 agonist ivuxolimab in advanced cancers. Measured with immunoSEQ multiplex PCR; TCRdb has only the in-frame clones, and not every one. Of tens of thousands of clones listed, 89% are singletons. The sample was CD4+ or CD8+ T cells sorted from blood, taken in a trial of the OX40 agonist ivuxolimab. This sequence was found in an adult with an advanced solid tumor such as melanoma, head and neck, liver or kidney cancer.

The CDR3 region has the DNA TGTGCCAGCAGGGCCCTGGGGGGTCTCACCTACGAGCAGTACTTC. It yields the protein CASRALGGLTYEQYF. This chain joins TRBV28 and TRBJ2-7, with a tentative D call TRBD2 (6 bases). The length of the CDR3 is 15 residues. V was pared by 6 bases and J by 2 bases, with 17 bases between. Germline V gene lookup returns CDR1 MDHEN and CDR2 SYDVKM.